Listed here are 21 T cell receptor beta chains from one sample, sequenced in a study of cytomegalovirus exposure and HLA in healthy donors. It was with 60 Vbeta and 13 Jbeta primers that the PCR ran. TCRdb keeps only in-frame clones here, not all; method: immunoSEQ multiplex PCR. Seen here are around 90,000 clones, less than 80% observed once, and the top ten hold roughly 3%. The sample was PBMCs. Receptors were obtained from a woman aged 40 to 49 in good health and CMV-seronegative.

The V gene is TRBV5-1, the J gene TRBJ2-1, with 9 positions matching TRBD2. Looked up from germline, CDR1 is SGHRS and CDR2 is YFSETQ. CDR3 size: 15 residues. After removal of 1 base from V and 8 bases from J, the junction contained 7 bases not matched to a gene. CDR3 sequence (DNA): TGCGCCAGCAGCTTGTTTGCGGGAGGGCCCGATGAGCAGTTCTTC. It is translated as CASSLFAGGPDEQFF.

The chain links TRBV5-4 to TRBJ2-5, with D unresolved. The V end was cut by 4 bases, the J end by 5 bases, with 12 bases between. The CDR3 sequence is 13 residues long. The V gene's germline CDR1 is SGHNT and CDR2 YYREEE (reference sequence). The CDR3 is CASSANVRETQYF. As DNA, the CDR3 is TGTGCCAGCAGCGCTAACGTGCGGGAGACCCAGTACTTC.

The chain carries TRBV18 and TRBJ1-1; no firm D call. Looked up from germline, CDR1 is KGHSH and CDR2 is LQKENI. Trimming pared 3 bases from V and 3 bases from J, leaving 17 bases between. The CDR3 runs 16 residues. The chain's CDR3 is CASSPREKGWDTEAFF. CDR3 sequence (DNA): TGTGCCAGCTCACCGCGGGAGAAGGGATGGGACACTGAAGCTTTCTTT.

The V and J genes are TRBV7-6 and TRBJ2-5, with a tentative D call TRBD1 (5 bases). Germline values: CDR1 SGHVS, CDR2 FNYEAQ. With 0 bases removed from V and 2 bases from J, the gap between germline ends came to 10 bases. This CDR3 has 15 amino acids. CDR3: CASSLASRGQETQYF. Here the CDR3 DNA reads TGTGCCAGCAGCTTAGCTTCTAGGGGTCAAGAGACCCAGTACTTC.

The chain has TRBV19 and TRBJ2-4; a weak D match, TRBD2 (6 bases). Trimming took off 5 bases at V and 8 bases at J, with 13 bases between the two ends. The CDR3 loop spans 13 amino acids. The germline V gene has CDR1 LNHDA and CDR2 SQIVND (reference sequence). This CDR3 is CASSSSGGYIQYF. As DNA, the CDR3 is TGTGCCAGTAGTTCCTCTGGGGGGTACATTCAGTACTTC.

The chain carries TRBV19 and TRBJ2-2; maybe TRBD1 (6 bases). The V and J ends lost 5 bases and 7 bases respectively, with 14 bases between them. This CDR3 comprises 14 residues. CDR1 and CDR2 from the germline V gene are LNHDA and SQIVND (reference sequence). Here the CDR3 DNA reads TGTGCCAGTAGTTCAACAGGGTTGGACGGGGAGCTGTTTTTT. It codes for CASSSTGLDGELFF.

The rearrangement links TRBV10-3 to TRBJ2-1; 10 nucleotides match TRBD2. Germline V CDR1 and CDR2: ENHRY, SYGVKD. CDR3 length: 17 amino acids. V was clipped by 4 bases and J by 10 bases; unmatched bases: 16. CDR3 amino acids: CAISGAEREGRDREQFF. As DNA, the CDR3 is TGTGCCATCAGTGGGGCTGAGCGGGAGGGCCGGGACAGGGAGCAGTTCTTC.

The V call is TRBV6-1, the J call TRBJ2-5; a weak D match, TRBD1 (5 bases). The V end was cut by 7 bases, the J end by 4 bases, with 16 bases between. The germline gives CDR1 MNHNS, CDR2 SASEGT. The CDR3 length is 14 residues. The CDR3 protein is CASTLGPLGETQYF. For the CDR3, the DNA is TGTGCCAGCACCCTGGGGCCTCTCGGAGAGACCCAGTACTTC.

The V and J genes are TRBV7-9 and TRBJ1-1, with 7 bases aligning to TRBD1. Germline values: CDR1 SEHNR, CDR2 FQNEAQ (reference sequence). The CDR3 loop spans 14 amino acids. Trimming removed 1 base from V and 5 bases from J; junction bases left unmatched: 4. The CDR3 DNA sequence: TGTGCCAGCAGCTTAGAGGGGGCTAGTACTGAAGCTTTCTTT. Translation gives CASSLEGASTEAFF.

This chain connects TRBV5-4 to TRBJ2-5, with TRBD2 as a possible D gene (6 bases). The J call is in doubt because the DNA end fits TRBJ2-7 better. The CDR3 extends over 15 amino acids. Germline CDR1 reads SGHNT; CDR2 reads YYREEE (reference sequence). As DNA, the CDR3 is TGTGCCAGCAGCCGGAGGGACGGCTCCCCCTACGAGCAGTACTTC. It is translated as CASSRRDGSPYEQYF.

The chain recombines TRBV19 with TRBJ2-4; no firm D call. V was cut by 4 bases and J by 0 bases, with 16 bases left in between. The CDR3 length is 17 residues. Germline CDR1 reads LNHDA; CDR2 reads SQIVND (reference sequence). CDR3 loop: CASSTSPSGLAKNIQYF. The CDR3 nucleotides are TGTGCCAGTAGTACTTCCCCTTCAGGATTAGCCAAAAACATTCAGTACTTC.

This clone was found a few times. The J gene is TRBJ1-1, the V gene TRBV7-9; D remains ambiguous. The CDR3 sequence is 13 residues long. V was pared by 3 bases and J by 6 bases, with 11 bases between. Germline V gene lookup returns CDR1 SEHNR and CDR2 FQNEAQ (reference sequence). The DNA for the CDR3 is TGTGCCAGCAGCTTTGGGCGGGGTCCTGAAGCTTTCTTT. Its translation is CASSFGRGPEAFF.

The chain uses TRBV12-5 and TRBJ2-1; 13 nucleotides agree with TRBD2. The V segment lost 0 bases and the J segment 9 bases; nucleotides outside the gene matches: 11. CDR1 and CDR2 (germline): LGHNT, FRNRAP. The CDR3 is 18 residues long. CDR3 loop: CASGLVPGTSGVGSEQFF. Written as DNA, the CDR3 is TGTGCTAGTGGTTTGGTCCCCGGGACTAGCGGGGTGGGGAGTGAGCAGTTCTTC.

The chain recombines TRBV19 with TRBJ1-4, with D possibly TRBD1 on 5 matching bases. The V end lost 4 bases, the J end lost 4 bases, and 10 bases lay between the germline ends. Germline V CDR1 and CDR2: LNHDA, SQIVND (reference sequence). The CDR3 runs to 14 residues. DNA for the CDR3: TGTGCCAGTAGTAGGACACTACTTAATGAAAAACTGTTTTTT. This gives the protein CASSRTLLNEKLFF.

This clone was observed once. The chain links TRBV27 to TRBJ2-2; D remains ambiguous. Trimming shortened V by 0 bases and J by 5 bases, and 10 bases separated the two germline ends. The germline CDR1 and CDR2 sequences are MNHEY and SMNVEV (reference sequence). The CDR3 length is 15 residues. The CDR3 sequence is CASSLSFVRTGELFF. The CDR3 DNA follows: TGTGCCAGCAGTTTATCGTTCGTCAGGACCGGGGAGCTGTTTTTT.

This sequence joins TRBV28 and TRBJ1-1; D is possibly TRBD1 (6 bases). This CDR3 has 19 residues. Germline V CDR1 and CDR2: MDHEN, SYDVKM. Trimming cost V 4 bases and J 0 bases, with 24 bases left between them. CDR3 amino acids: CASSSPPGAITGMNTEAFF. CDR3 in DNA: TGTGCCAGCAGTTCCCCTCCAGGGGCCATAACAGGCATGAACACTGAAGCTTTCTTT. The full variable domain, completed using reference TRBV28 and TRBJ1-1, is DVKVTQSSRYLVKRTGEKVFLECVQDMDHENMFWYRQDPGLGLRLIYFSYDVKMKEKGDIPEGYSVSREKKERFSLILESASTNQTSMYLCASSSPPGAITGMNTEAFFGQGTRLTVV.

The CDR3 loop is CASSGGVDTQYF. CDR3 nucleotide sequence: TGCGCCAGCAGTGGGGGGGTGGATACGCAGTATTTT. The chain has TRBV10-2 and TRBJ2-3, with D tentatively TRBD2 (6 bases). The length of the CDR3 is 12 residues. With 4 bases removed from V and 6 bases from J, the gap between germline ends came to 8 bases. From germline, CDR1 is WSHSY and CDR2 SAAADI.

The rearrangement joins TRBV7-2 to TRBJ1-2; TRBD1 matches at 9 bases. V lost 3 bases, J lost 2 bases, and 4 bases stayed unmatched. The CDR3 runs 15 residues. The germline CDR1 and CDR2 sequences are SGHTA and FQGNSA. This CDR3 is CASSFKGTGNYGYTF. In DNA form, the CDR3 reads TGTGCCAGCAGCTTCAAAGGGACAGGGAACTATGGCTACACCTTC.

The chain is built from TRBV7-2 and TRBJ2-2; 8 bases line up with TRBD1. With 6 bases clipped from V and 5 bases from J, the junction kept 8 bases outside the gene matches. The CDR3 has 15 residues. Per the germline V gene, CDR1 is SGHTA and CDR2 is FQGNSA. For the CDR3, the DNA is TGTGCCAGCAGAAGTAGACAGGGGTTTACCGGGGAGCTGTTTTTT. Residues: CASRSRQGFTGELFF.

The genes are TRBV19 and TRBJ2-2, with D possibly TRBD2 on 5 matching bases. The germline V gene encodes CDR1 LNHDA and CDR2 SQIVND (reference sequence). V shed 7 bases and J shed 8 bases, with 14 bases lying between them. CDR3 length equals 13 residues. In nucleotides, the CDR3 is TGTGCCAGTAATCGCCAGGAGGTGGGGGAGCTGTTTTTT. Amino acid sequence: CASNRQEVGELFF.

This rearrangement joins TRBV15 to TRBJ1-5, with 10 nucleotides matching TRBD1. This CDR3 has 14 amino acids. CDR1 LNHNV and CDR2 YYDKDF come from the germline V gene (reference sequence). V gave up 6 bases and J gave up 2 bases; unmatched junction bases: 1. CDR3 sequence: CATSGTGGNQPQHF. Written as DNA, the CDR3 is TGTGCCACCAGTGGGACAGGGGGCAATCAGCCCCAGCATTTT.